These T cell receptor beta chains were read from a single sample in a study of human T cells and chemical hapten exposure. TCRdb recomputed calls from the RACE reads with MiXCR, one row per CDR3 protein. The table lists about 80,000 distinct CDR3 sequences, 11% of them singletons. Sequencing used whole blood, obtained in connection with sensitization to the hapten diphenylcyclopropenone (DPC). The receptors were gathered from a man between 18 and 35 years old with alopecia areata. Some clones in this sample may be carry-over from other donors' samples. CDR3s include the opening cysteine and the closing phenylalanine or tryptophan. Each record gives: V gene, D gene, clone size, J gene, CDR3 DNA, CDR3 protein. The D gene is left open where the match is weak. A clone size is listed for some rows: how often the clone was seen (once, few, many), or a class if it is expanded.

>TRBV4-3|NA|NA|TRBJ2-1
TGCGCCAGCAGCCAAGAGTCGAGAAGCTCCTACAATGAGCAGTTCTTC
CASSQESRSSYNEQFF
>TRBV18|NA|many|TRBJ2-5
TGTGCCAGCTCACCACGGCTCCAAGAGACCCAGTACTTC
CASSPRLQETQYF
>TRBV7-2|NA|few|TRBJ2-2
TGTGCCAGCAGCGCGTACAGGGAGCTGTTTTTT
CASSAYRELFF
>TRBV7-6|TRBD1|few|TRBJ1-4
TGTGCCAGCAGCCGAGTGGCCAGGGGGCAAGCGAACGAAAAACTGTTTTTT
CASSRVARGQANEKLFF
>TRBV11-2|NA|few|TRBJ1-1
TGTGCCAGCAGCTTCTCCCAGAAAACTGAAGCTTTCTTT
CASSFSQKTEAFF
>TRBV3-1|NA|few|TRBJ2-1
TGTGCCAGCAGCCAAGACGAGGTAGAGCAGTTCTTC
CASSQDEVEQFF
>TRBV6-4|TRBD1|few|TRBJ1-2
TGTGCCAGCAGTGACTCGGACAGGAGATCTTTTGGCTACACCTTC
CASSDSDRRSFGYTF
>TRBV11-3|TRBD2|many|TRBJ2-4
TGTGCCAGCAGCCTGGGCGGGACTAGTTATAACATTCAGTACTTC
CASSLGGTSYNIQYF
>TRBV28|TRBD1|many|TRBJ2-3
TGTGCCAGCAGTCCCTGGGGGACAGGGGGCCCTGTTGGCACAGATACGCAGTATTTT
CASSPWGTGGPVGTDTQYF
>TRBV18|TRBD2|few|TRBJ2-3
TGTGCCAGCTCACCACCGGGACTAGCGGGGGGGCTGGGCACAGATACGCAGTATTTT
CASSPPGLAGGLGTDTQYF
>TRBV2|TRBD2|many|TRBJ2-3
TGTGCCAGCAGGTTACTAGCGGGGGCTCTAGATACGCAGTATTTT
CASRLLAGALDTQYF
>TRBV7-9|TRBD1|once|TRBJ2-3
TGTGCCAGCAGCTTAGGGACAGGGAGCACAGATACGCAGTATTTT
CASSLGTGSTDTQYF
>TRBV7-6|NA|few|TRBJ2-5
TGTGCCAGCAGCTGGTCCAGGGGAGAGACCCAGTACTTC
CASSWSRGETQYF
>TRBV10-3|TRBD2|NA|TRBJ2-3
TGTGCCATCACCGGACTAGCGGGCACAGATACGCAGTATTTT
CAITGLAGTDTQYF
>TRBV11-2|NA|many|TRBJ2-5
TGTGCCAGCAGCTTAGATCCACAAGAGACCCAGTACTTC
CASSLDPQETQYF
>TRBV27|NA|many|TRBJ1-6
TGTGCCAGCAGTTTTAGTGATTCACCCCTCCACTTT
CASSFSDSPLHF
>TRBV11-2|TRBD1|few|TRBJ2-1
TGTGCCAGCAGCTCCTTAATACGAGGGACAGGGAGCTCCTACAATGAGCAGTTCTTC
CASSSLIRGTGSSYNEQFF
>TRBV5-3|NA|many|TRBJ2-2
TGTGCCAGAACCCCGAAGGGCCTCGCAAACACCGGGGAGCTGTTTTTT
CARTPKGLANTGELFF
>TRBV2|TRBD2|few|TRBJ2-5
TGTGCCAGCAGTGAAGCCGTAGCGGGGATCTCAGAGACCCAGTACTTC
CASSEAVAGISETQYF
>TRBV6-5|NA|many|TRBJ1-1
TGTGCCAGCAGCCCCGGGCAGGGATGGGCTGAAGCTTTCTTT
CASSPGQGWAEAFF
>TRBV20-1|NA|many|TRBJ2-5
TGCAGTGCTAGACAGTACCAAGAGACCCAGTACTTC
CSARQYQETQYF
>TRBV5-4|NA|NA|TRBJ2-3
TGTGCCAGCAGCTTGGGAGGGGGTAGCACAGATACGCAGTATTTT
CASSLGGGSTDTQYF
>TRBV5-1|NA|many|TRBJ2-2
TGCGCCAGCAGCTTGGACCCCAAGAGGCCAACGAACACCGGGGAGCTGTTTTTT
CASSLDPKRPTNTGELFF
>TRBV7-6|NA|many|TRBJ1-1
TGTGCCAGCAGCTCCGGCTATCGGGGTAGGAACACTGAAGCTTTCTTT
CASSSGYRGRNTEAFF
>TRBV2|NA|few|TRBJ2-2
TGTGCCAGCAGTGAATCTTTCAGGGAATTCACCGGGGAGCTGTTTTTT
CASSESFREFTGELFF
>TRBV12-3/TRBV12-4|NA|NA|TRBJ2-3
TGTGCCAGCAGTTTGACCATACAATATACGCAGTATTTT
CASSLTIQYTQYF